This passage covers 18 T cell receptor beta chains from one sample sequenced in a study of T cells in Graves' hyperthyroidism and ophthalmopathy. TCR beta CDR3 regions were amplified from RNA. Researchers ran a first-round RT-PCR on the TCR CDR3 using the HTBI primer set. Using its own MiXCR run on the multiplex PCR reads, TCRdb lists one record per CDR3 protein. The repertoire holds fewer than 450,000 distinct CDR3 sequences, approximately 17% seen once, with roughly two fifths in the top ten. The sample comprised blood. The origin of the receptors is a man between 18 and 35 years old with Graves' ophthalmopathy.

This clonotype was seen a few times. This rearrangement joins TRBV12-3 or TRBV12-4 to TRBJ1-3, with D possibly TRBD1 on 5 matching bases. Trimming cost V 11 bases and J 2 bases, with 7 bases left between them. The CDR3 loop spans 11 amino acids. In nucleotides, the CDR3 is TGTGCCCGGGGGGCTGGAAACACCATATATTTT. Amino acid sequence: CARGAGNTIYF.

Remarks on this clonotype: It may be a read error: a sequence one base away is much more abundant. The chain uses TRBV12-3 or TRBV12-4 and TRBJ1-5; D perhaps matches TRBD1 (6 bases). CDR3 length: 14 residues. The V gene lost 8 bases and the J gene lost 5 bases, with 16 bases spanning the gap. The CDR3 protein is CASCHSGHHQPQHF. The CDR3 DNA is TGTGCCAGCTGTCATTCGGGACACCATCAGCCCCAGCATTTT.

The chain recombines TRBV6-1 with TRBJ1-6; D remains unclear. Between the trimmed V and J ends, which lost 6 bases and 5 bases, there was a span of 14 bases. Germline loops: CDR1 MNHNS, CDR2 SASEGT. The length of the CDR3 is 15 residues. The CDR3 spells CASSQSGRDNSPLHF. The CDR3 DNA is TGTGCCAGCAGCCAAAGTGGGAGGGATAATTCACCCCTCCACTTT.

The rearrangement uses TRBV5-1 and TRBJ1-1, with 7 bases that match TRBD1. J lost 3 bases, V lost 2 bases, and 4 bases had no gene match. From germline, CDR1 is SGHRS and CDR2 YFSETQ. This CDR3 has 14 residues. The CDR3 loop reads CASSLGGADTEAFF. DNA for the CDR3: TGCGCCAGCAGCTTAGGGGGCGCGGACACTGAAGCTTTCTTT.

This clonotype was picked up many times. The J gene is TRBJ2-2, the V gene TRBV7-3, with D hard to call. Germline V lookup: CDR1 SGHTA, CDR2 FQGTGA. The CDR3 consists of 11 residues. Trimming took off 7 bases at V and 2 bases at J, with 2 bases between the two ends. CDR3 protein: CASTNTGELFF. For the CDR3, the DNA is TGTGCCAGCACCAACACCGGGGAGCTGTTTTTT. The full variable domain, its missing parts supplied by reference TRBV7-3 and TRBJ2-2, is GAGVSQTPSNKVTEKGKYVELRCDPISGHTALYWYRQSLGQGPEFLIYFQGTGAADDSGLPNDRFFAVRPEGSVSTLKIQRTERGDSAVYLCASTNTGELFFGEGSRLTVL.

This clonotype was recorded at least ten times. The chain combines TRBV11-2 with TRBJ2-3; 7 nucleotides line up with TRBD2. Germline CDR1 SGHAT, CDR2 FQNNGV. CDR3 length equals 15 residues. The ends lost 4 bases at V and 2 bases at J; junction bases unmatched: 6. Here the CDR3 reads CASSWAGDLTDTQYF. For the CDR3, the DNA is TGTGCCAGCAGCTGGGCGGGGGACCTCACAGATACGCAGTATTTT.

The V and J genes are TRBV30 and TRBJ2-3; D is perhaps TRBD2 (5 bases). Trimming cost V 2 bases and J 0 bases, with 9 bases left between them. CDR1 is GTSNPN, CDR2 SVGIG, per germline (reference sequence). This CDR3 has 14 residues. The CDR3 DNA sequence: TGTGCCTGGAGTAGTAGCGCTAGCACAGATACGCAGTATTTT. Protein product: CAWSSSASTDTQYF.

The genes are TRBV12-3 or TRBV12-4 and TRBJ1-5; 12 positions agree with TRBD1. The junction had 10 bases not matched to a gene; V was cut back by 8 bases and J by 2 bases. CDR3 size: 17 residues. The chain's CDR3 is CASGLGTGGIGNQPQHF. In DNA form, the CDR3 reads TGTGCCAGCGGCTTGGGGACAGGGGGCATCGGCAATCAGCCCCAGCATTTT.

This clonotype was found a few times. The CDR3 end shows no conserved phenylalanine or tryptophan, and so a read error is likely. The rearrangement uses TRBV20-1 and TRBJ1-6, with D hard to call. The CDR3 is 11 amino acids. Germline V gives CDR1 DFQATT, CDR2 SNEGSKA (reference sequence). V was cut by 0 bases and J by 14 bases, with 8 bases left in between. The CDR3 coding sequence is TGCAGTGCTAGAGATCGGGTCACCCTCCACCTT. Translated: CSARDRVTLHL.

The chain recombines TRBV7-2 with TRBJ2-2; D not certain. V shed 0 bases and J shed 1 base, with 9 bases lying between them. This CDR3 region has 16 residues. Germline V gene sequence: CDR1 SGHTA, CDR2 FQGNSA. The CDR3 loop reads CASSLANYKNTGELFF. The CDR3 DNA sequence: TGTGCCAGCAGCTTAGCGAACTACAAGAACACCGGGGAGCTGTTTTTT.

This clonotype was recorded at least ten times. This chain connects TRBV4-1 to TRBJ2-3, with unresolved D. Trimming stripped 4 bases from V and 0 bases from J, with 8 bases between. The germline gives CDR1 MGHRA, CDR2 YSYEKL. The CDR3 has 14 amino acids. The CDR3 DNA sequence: TGCGCCAGCAGCCGGGCCCTAAGCACAGATACGCAGTATTTT. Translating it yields CASSRALSTDTQYF.

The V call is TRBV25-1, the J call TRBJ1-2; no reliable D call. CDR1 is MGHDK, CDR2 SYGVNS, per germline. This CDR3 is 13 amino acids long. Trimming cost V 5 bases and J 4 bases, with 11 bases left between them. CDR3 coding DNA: TGTGCCAGCAGTAGAAGTACCTTCTATGGCTACACCTTC. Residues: CASSRSTFYGYTF.

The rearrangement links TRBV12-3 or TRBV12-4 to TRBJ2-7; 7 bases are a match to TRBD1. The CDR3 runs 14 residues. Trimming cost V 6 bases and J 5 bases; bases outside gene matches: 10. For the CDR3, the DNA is TGTGCCAGCAGAAAGACAGGGAATTCGAACGAGCAGTACTTC. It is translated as CASRKTGNSNEQYF.

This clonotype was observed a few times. This chain's CDR3 is CRGLAQGNEQFF. The CDR3 coding sequence is TGCAGGGGGTTGGCCCAAGGCAATGAGCAGTTCTTC. The chain uses TRBV20-1 and TRBJ2-1; D uncertain. The CDR3 runs to 12 residues. Germline CDR1 reads DFQATT; CDR2 reads SNEGSKA (reference sequence).

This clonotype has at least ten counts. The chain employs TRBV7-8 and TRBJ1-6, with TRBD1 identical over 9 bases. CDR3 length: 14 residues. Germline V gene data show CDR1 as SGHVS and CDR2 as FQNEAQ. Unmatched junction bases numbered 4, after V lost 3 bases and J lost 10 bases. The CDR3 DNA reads TGTGCCAGCAGCTTCCGACAGGGGGACTCACCCCTCCACTTT. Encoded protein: CASSFRQGDSPLHF.

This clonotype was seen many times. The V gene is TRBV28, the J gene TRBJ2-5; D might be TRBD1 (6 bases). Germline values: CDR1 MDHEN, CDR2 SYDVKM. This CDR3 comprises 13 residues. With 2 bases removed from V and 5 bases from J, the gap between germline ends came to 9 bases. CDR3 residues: CASSLAGDETQYF. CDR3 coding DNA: TGTGCCAGCAGTTTAGCAGGGGACGAGACCCAGTACTTC.

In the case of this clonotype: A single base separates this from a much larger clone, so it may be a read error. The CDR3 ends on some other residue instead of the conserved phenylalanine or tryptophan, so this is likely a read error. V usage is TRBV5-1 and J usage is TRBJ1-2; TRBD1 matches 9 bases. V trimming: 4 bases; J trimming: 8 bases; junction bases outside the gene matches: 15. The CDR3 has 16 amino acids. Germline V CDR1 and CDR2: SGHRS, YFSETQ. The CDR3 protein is CASSRDRQGGFGGYTL. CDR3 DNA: TGCGCCAGCAGCCGGGACCGACAGGGGGGCTTCGGAGGCTACACCCTC.

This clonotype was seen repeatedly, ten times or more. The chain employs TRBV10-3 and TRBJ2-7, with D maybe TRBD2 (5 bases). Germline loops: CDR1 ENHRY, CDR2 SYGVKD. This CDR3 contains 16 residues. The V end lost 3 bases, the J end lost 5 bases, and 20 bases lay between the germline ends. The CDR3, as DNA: TGTGCCATCAGTGATCCTGGACGGAGAGGGCTCAACGAGCAGTACTTC. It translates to CAISDPGRRGLNEQYF.